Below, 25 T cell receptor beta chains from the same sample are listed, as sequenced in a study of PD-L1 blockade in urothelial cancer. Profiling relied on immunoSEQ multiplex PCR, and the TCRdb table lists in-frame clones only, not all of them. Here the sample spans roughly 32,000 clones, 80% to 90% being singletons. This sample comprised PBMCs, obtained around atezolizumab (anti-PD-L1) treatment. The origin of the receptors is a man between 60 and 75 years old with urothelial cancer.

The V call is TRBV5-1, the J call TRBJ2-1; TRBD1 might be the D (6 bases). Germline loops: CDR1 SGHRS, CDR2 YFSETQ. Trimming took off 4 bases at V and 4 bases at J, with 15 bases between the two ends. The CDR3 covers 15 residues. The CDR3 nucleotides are TGCGCCAGCAGCCGGGACACCAGGGCTTACAATGAGCAGTTCTTC. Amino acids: CASSRDTRAYNEQFF.

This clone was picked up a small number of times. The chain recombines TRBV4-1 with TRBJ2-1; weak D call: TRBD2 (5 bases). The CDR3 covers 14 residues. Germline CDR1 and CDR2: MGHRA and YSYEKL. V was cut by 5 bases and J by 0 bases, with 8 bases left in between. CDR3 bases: TGCGCCAGCAGCTGGAGGAGCTCCTACAATGAGCAGTTCTTC. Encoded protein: CASSWRSSYNEQFF.

CDR3 nucleotides: TGTGCCAGCAGGAACAGGGGGACGAACACTGAAGCTTTCTTT. As protein: CASRNRGTNTEAFF. The chain couples TRBV6-1 to TRBJ1-1, with TRBD1 identical over 8 bases. The length of the CDR3 is 14 residues. Per the germline V gene, CDR1 is MNHNS and CDR2 is SASEGT. V was clipped by 6 bases and J by 1 base; unmatched bases: 4.

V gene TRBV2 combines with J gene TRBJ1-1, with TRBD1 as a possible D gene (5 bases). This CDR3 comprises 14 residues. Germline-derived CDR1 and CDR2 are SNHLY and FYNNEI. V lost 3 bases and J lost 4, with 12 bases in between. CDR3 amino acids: CASSDPYQGTEAFF. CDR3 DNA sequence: TGTGCCAGCAGTGATCCCTACCAGGGCACTGAAGCTTTCTTT.

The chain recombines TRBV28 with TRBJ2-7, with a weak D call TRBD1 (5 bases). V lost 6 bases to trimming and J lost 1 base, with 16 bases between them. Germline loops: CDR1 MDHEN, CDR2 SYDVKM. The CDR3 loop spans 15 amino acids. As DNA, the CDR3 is TGTGCCAGCAGATACAAGTTCAGGGAATCCTACGAGCAGTACTTC. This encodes CASRYKFRESYEQYF. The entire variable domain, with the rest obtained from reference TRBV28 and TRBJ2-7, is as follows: DVKVTQSSRYLVKRTGEKVFLECVQDMDHENMFWYRQDPGLGLRLIYFSYDVKMKEKGDIPEGYSVSREKKERFSLILESASTNQTSMYLCASRYKFRESYEQYFGPGTRLTVT.

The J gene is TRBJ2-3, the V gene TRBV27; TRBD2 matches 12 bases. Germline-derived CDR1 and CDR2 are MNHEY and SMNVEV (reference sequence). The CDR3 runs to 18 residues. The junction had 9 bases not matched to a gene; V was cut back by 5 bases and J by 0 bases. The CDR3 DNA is TGTGCCAGCAGTACCCGGACTAGCGGGACCTCTAGCACAGATACGCAGTATTTT. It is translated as CASSTRTSGTSSTDTQYF.

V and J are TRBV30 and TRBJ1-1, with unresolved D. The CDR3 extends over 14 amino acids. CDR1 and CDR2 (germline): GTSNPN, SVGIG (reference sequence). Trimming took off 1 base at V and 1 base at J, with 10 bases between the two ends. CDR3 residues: CAWSGPTGNTEAFF. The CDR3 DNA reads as TGTGCCTGGAGTGGTCCAACGGGGAACACTGAAGCTTTCTTT.

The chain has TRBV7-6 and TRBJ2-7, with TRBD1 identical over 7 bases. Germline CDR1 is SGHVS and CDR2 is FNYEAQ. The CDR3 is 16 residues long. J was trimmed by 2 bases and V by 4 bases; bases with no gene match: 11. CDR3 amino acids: CASSSWTGREAYEQYF. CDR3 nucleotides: TGTGCCAGCAGCTCCTGGACAGGCAGGGAAGCCTACGAGCAGTACTTC.

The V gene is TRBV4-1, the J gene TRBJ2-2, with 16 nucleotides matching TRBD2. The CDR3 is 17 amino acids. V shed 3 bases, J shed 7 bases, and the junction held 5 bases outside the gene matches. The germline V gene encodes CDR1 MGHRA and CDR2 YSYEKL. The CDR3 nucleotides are TGCGCCAGCAGCCAGGGACTAGCGGGAGGGCCTGGCGGGGAGCTGTTTTTT. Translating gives CASSQGLAGGPGGELFF.

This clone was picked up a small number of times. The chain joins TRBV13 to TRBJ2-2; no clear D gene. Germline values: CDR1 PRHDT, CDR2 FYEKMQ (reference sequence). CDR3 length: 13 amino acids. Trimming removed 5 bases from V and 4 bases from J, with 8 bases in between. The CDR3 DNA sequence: TGTGCCAGCAGCCCCGGGTTCACCGGGGAGCTGTTTTTT. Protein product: CASSPGFTGELFF.

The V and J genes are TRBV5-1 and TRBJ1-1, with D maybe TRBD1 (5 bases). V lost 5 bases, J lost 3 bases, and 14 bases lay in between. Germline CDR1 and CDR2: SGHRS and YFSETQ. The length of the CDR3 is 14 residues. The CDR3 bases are TGCGCCAGCAGGACGCCAGGGCCCCACACTGAAGCTTTCTTT. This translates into CASRTPGPHTEAFF.

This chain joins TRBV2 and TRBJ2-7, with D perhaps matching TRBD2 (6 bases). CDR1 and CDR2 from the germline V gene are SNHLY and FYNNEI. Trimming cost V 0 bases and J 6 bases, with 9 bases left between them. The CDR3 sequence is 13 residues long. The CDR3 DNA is TGTGCCAGCAGTGAAGCTAGCGGAGGCGAGCAGTACTTC. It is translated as CASSEASGGEQYF.

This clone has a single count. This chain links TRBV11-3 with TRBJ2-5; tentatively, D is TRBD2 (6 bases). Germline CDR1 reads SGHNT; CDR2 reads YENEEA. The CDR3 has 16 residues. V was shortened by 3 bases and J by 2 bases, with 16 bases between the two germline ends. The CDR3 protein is CASSLGGIASQETQYF. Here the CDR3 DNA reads TGTGCCAGCAGCTTGGGGGGTATAGCGTCTCAAGAGACCCAGTACTTC.

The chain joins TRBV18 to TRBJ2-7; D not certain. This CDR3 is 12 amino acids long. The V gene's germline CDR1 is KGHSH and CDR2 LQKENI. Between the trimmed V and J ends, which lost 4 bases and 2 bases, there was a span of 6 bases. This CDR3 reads CASSRDTYEQYF. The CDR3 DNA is TGTGCCAGCTCACGAGACACCTACGAGCAGTACTTC.

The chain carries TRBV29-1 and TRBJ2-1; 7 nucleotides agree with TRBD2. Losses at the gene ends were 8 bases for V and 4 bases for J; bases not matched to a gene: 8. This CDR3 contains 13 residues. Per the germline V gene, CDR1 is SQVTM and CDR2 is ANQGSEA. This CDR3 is CSLRDGGYNEQFF. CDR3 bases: TGCAGCTTGAGGGACGGGGGGTACAATGAGCAGTTCTTC.

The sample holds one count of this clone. The DNA for the CDR3 is TGTGCCAGCAGCTTGGGACAGGGGGACGGGGCTTTCTTT. It specifies CASSLGQGDGAFF. V usage is TRBV5-8 and J usage is TRBJ1-1; 9 bases are shared with TRBD1. From germline, CDR1 is SGHTS and CDR2 YDEGEE. The CDR3 covers 13 residues. Losses at the gene ends were 0 bases for V and 11 bases for J; bases not matched to a gene: 5.

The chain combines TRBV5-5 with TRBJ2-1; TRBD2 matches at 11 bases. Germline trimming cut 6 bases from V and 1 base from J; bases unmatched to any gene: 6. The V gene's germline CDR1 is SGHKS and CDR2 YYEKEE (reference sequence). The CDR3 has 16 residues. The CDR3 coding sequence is TGTGCCAGCATCCGAACTAGCGGGGGATCCTACAATGAGCAGTTCTTC. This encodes CASIRTSGGSYNEQFF.

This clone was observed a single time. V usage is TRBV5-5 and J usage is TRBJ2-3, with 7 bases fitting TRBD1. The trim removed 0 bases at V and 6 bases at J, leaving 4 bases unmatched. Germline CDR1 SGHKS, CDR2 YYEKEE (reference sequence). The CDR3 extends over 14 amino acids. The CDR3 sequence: CASSLGQGADTQYF. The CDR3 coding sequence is TGTGCCAGCAGCTTGGGACAGGGTGCGGATACGCAGTATTTT.

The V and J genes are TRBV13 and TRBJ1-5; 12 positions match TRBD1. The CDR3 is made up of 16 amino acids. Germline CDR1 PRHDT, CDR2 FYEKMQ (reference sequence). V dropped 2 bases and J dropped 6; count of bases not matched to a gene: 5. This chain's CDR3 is CASSLSGTGGTQPQHF. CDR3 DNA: TGTGCCAGCAGCTTATCTGGGACAGGGGGCACTCAGCCCCAGCATTTT.

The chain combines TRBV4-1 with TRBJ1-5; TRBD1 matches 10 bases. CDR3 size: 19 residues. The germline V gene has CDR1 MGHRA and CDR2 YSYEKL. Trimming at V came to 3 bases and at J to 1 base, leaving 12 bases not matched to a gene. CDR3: CASSQERQGASISNQPQHF. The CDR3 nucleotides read TGCGCCAGCAGCCAGGAGAGACAGGGGGCAAGTATCAGCAATCAGCCCCAGCATTTT.

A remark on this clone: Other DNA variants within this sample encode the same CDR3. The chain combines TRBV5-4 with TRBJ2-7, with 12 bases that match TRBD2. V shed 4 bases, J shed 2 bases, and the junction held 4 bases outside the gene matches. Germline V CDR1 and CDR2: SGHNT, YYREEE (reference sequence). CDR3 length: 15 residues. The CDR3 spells CASSPRTSGAYEQYF. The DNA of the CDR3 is TGTGCCAGCAGCCCACGGACTAGCGGGGCCTACGAGCAGTACTTC.

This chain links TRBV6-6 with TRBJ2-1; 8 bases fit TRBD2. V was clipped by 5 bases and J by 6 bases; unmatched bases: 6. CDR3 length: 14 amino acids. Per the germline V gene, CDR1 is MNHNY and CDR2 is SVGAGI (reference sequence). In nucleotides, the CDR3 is TGTGCCAGCAGTAAAAGCGGGAGTATCAATGAGCAGTTCTTC. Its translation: CASSKSGSINEQFF.

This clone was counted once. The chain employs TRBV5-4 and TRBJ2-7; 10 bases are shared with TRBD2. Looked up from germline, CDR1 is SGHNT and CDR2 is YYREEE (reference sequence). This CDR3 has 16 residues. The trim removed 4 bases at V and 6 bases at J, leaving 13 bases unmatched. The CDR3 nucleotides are TGTGCCAGCAGCCGCGTGGTAAGCGGGAGGGCCGCCGAGCAGTACTTC. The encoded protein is CASSRVVSGRAAEQYF.

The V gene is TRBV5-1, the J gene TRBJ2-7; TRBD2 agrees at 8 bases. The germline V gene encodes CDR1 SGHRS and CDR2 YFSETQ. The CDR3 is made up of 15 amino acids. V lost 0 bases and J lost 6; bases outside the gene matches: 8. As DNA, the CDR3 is TGCGCCAGCAGCTTGGAAGGGACTAGTATTTTCGAGCAGTACTTC. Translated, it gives CASSLEGTSIFEQYF.

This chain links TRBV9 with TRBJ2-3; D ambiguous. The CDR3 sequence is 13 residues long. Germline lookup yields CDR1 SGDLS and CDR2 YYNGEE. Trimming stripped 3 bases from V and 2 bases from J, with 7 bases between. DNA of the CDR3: TGTGCCAGCAGCGCACATTTCACAGATACGCAGTATTTT. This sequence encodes CASSAHFTDTQYF.